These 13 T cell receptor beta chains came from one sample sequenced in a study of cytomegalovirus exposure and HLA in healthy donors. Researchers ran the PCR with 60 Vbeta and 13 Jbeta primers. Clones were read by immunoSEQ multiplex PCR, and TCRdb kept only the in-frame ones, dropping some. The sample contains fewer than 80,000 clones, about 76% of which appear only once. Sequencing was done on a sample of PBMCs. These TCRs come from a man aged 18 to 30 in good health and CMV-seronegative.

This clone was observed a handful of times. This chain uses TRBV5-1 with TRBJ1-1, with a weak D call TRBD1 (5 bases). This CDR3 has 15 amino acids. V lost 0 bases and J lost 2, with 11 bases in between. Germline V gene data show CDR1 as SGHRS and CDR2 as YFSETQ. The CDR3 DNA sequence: TGCGCCAGCAGCTTGGGATCAGGGTTTAACACTGAAGCTTTCTTT. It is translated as CASSLGSGFNTEAFF.

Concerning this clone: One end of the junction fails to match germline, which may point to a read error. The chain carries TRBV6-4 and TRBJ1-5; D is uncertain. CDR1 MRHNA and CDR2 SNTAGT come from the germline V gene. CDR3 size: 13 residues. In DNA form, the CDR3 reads TGTGCTAGCAGTGTATATAGCAATCAGCCCCAGCATTTT. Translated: CASSVYSNQPQHF.

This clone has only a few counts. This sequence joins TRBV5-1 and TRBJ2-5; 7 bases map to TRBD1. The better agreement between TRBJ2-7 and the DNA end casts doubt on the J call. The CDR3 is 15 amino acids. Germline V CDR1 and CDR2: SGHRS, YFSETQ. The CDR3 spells CASSYSGQRLSEQYF. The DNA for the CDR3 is TGCGCCAGCAGCTACTCGGGACAGCGCCTTTCCGAGCAGTACTTC.

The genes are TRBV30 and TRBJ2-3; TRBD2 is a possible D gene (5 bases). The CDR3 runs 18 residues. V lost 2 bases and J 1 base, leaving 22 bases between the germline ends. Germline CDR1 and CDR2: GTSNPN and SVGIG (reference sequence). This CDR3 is CAWSSGPRASPGTDTQYF. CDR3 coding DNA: TGTGCCTGGAGTTCCGGGCCCCGGGCTAGCCCCGGCACAGATACGCAGTATTTT.

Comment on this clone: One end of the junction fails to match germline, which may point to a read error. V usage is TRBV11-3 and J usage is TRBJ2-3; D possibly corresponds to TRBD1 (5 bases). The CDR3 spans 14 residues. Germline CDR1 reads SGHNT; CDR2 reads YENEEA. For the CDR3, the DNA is TGTGCCAGCAGCTTAGATCAGGGATCAGAGACGCAGTATTTT. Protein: CASSLDQGSETQYF. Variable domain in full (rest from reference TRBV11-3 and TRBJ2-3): EAGVVQSPRYKIIEKKQPVAFWCNPISGHNTLYWYLQNLGQGPELLIRYENEEAVDDSQLPKDRFSAERLKGVDSTLKIQPAELGDSAVYLCASSLDQGSETQYFGPGTRLTVL.

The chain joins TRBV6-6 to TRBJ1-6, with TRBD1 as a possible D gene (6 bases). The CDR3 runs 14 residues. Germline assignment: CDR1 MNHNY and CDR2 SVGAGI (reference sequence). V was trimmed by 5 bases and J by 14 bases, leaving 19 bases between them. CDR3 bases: TGTGCCAGCAGTACAGGGTTGTTCTCGCTCACCCTCCACTTT. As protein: CASSTGLFSLTLHF.

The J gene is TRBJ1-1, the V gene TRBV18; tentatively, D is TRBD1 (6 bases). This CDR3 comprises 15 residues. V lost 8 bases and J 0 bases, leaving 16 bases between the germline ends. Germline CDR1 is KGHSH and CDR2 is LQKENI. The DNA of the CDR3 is TGTGCCAGCCGTCCCTGGGACATTTTGAACACTGAAGCTTTCTTT. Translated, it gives CASRPWDILNTEAFF.

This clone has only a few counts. The CDR3 reads CASSLGVWGADTQYF. CDR3 sequence (DNA): TGTGCCAGCAGCTTGGGGGTATGGGGGGCAGATACGCAGTATTTT. The chain has TRBV11-1 and TRBJ2-3; D is perhaps TRBD2 (6 bases). The CDR3 consists of 15 residues. The V end lost 3 bases, the J end lost 4 bases, and 14 bases lay between the germline ends. CDR1 is SGHAT, CDR2 FQDESV, per germline (reference sequence). Together with reference TRBV11-1 and TRBJ2-3, the CDR3 gives the full variable domain: EAEVAQSPRYKITEKSQAVAFWCDPISGHATLYWYRQILGQGPELLVQFQDESVVDDSQLPKDRFSAERLKGVDSTLKIQPAELGDSAMYLCASSLGVWGADTQYFGPGTRLTVL.

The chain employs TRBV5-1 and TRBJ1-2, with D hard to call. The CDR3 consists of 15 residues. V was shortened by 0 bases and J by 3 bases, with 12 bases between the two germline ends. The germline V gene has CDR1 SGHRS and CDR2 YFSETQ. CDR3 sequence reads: CASSLAGRGDYGYTF. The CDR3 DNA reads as TGCGCCAGCAGCTTGGCCGGAAGAGGAGACTATGGCTACACCTTC.

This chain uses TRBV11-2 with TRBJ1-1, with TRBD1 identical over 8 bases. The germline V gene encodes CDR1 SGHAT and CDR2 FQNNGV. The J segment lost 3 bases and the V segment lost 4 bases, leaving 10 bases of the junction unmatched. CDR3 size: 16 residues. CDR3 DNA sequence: TGTGCCAGCAGCTCCAGGGGGCGAGGGTCGGACACTGAAGCTTTCTTT. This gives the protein CASSSRGRGSDTEAFF. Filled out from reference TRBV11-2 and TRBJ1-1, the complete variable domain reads EAGVAQSPRYKIIEKRQSVAFWCNPISGHATLYWYQQILGQGPKLLIQFQNNGVVDDSQLPKDRFSAERLKGVDSTLKIQPAKLEDSAVYLCASSSRGRGSDTEAFFGQGTRLTVV.

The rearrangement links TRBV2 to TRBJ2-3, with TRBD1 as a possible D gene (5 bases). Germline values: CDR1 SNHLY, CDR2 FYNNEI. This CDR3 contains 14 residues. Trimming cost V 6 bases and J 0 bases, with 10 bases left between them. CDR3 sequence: CASSRATSTDTQYF. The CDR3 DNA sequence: TGTGCCAGCAGCAGGGCCACTAGCACAGATACGCAGTATTTT.

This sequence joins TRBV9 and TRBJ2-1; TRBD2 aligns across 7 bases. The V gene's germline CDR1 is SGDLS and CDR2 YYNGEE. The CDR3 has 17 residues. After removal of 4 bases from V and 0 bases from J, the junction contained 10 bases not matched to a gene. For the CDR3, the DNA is TGTGCCAGCAGCTCAAGTGTTGGGGGGGACTCCTACAATGAGCAGTTCTTC. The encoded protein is CASSSSVGGDSYNEQFF.

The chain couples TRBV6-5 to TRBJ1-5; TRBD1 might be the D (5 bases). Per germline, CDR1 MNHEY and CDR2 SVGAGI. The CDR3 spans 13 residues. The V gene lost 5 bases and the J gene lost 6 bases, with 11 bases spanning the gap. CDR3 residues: CASSTGWGQPQHF. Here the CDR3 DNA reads TGTGCCAGCAGTACAGGATGGGGTCAGCCCCAGCATTTT.